This T cell receptor beta chain derives from a study of tumor-infiltrating lymphocytes in primary liver carcinoma. The source material, about 18-33 mg of unsorted bulk tissue, was used to co-extract RNA and DNA. A constant-region primer primed TCR beta cDNA synthesis from 450 to 550 ng of total RNA. Three-round nested multiplex PCR performed with slightly modified ARM-PCR produced the TCR beta libraries. Both of the initial two PCR rounds ran for roughly 11 cycles and employed TRBV1-TRBV30 forward primers alongside a C-beta reverse primer. TCRdb reprocessed the multiplex PCR reads with MiXCR, giving one entry per CDR3 protein. The sample consists of 25,000 to 30,000 distinct CDR3 sequences, around 84% of them appearing once. The CDR3 is 17 amino acids. Germline assignment: CDR1 KGHDR and CDR2 SFDVKD. A word on this clonotype: The junction departs from the called germline gene at one end, perhaps through a read error.

The specimen was liver tumor tissue from sampling region 3. The subset is: tumor region T3, left-lateral pole. This TCR was recovered from a man aged 40-49 years with primary liver carcinoma and hepatitis B virus infection. V and J are TRBV24-1 and TRBJ2-1; D may be TRBD2 (6 bases). The CDR3 coding sequence is TGTGCCATCAGTGGAACGGGCGGGACGAGCTCCTGCAATGAGCAGTTCTTC. This encodes CAISGTGGTSSCNEQFF.